The 28 T cell receptor beta chains in this list originate from one sample, sequenced in a study of blood T cells in healthy people across ages. Combining a sample-barcoded 5' primer with a J-beta primer mix, a second PCR ran for roughly 7 to 12 cycles. TCRdb re-derived calls from the 5' RACE reads in MiXCR, one entry per CDR3 protein. The data hold some 1.5 million distinct CDR3 sequences, with approximately 28% observed a single time. The sequenced sample consisted of blood. These receptors originate from a woman aged 30 to 39 in good health.

This clonotype was observed a few times. The rearrangement uses TRBV7-9 and TRBJ2-1; possibly TRBD2 for D (7 bases). CDR3 length: 17 residues. Germline lookup yields CDR1 SEHNR and CDR2 FQNEAQ (reference sequence). Trimming stripped 5 bases from V and 4 bases from J, with 21 bases between. The CDR3 nucleotides are TGTGCCAGCAGCCACCGGGGGGCGGGGAGCACTTACAATGAGCAGTTCTTC. Its translation is CASSHRGAGSTYNEQFF.

The gene calls are TRBV6-2 or TRBV6-3 and TRBJ2-7, with D perhaps given as TRBD1 or TRBD2 (5 bases each). The V end was cut by 7 bases, the J end by 5 bases, with 15 bases between. Looked up from germline, CDR1 is MNHEY and CDR2 is SVGEGT. The CDR3 consists of 13 residues. This CDR3 is CASNRDRTHEQYF. The CDR3 region has the DNA TGTGCCAGCAACCGGGACCGCACTCACGAGCAGTACTTC.

This clonotype was found a few times. The chain is built from TRBV7-9 and TRBJ2-1, with TRBD2 identical over 10 bases. The V and J ends lost 3 bases and 7 bases, in that order; junction bases with no gene match: 9. The CDR3 is 16 amino acids. The germline CDR1 and CDR2 sequences are SEHNR and FQNEAQ (reference sequence). The CDR3 is CASSLGSSGSENEQFF. The CDR3 DNA reads as TGTGCCAGCAGCTTGGGTTCTAGCGGGAGTGAGAATGAGCAGTTCTTC.

V is TRBV30 and J is TRBJ2-5; 7 bases fit TRBD2. The length of the CDR3 is 14 residues. The V gene end was trimmed by 5 bases and the J gene end by 3 bases; junction bases not matched to a gene: 9. The germline CDR1 and CDR2 sequences are GTSNPN and SVGIG (reference sequence). The CDR3 region has the DNA TGTGCCTGGGGCAAAGGGAGCGGGAAAGAGACCCAGTACTTC. It yields the protein CAWGKGSGKETQYF.

This clonotype was observed a few times. One junction end does not reproduce the germline sequence, and a read error may be involved. The chain's CDR3 is CASSLSRRERFF. As DNA, the CDR3 is TGCGCCAGCAGCTTGTCCCGCCGGGAGCGGTTTTTT. This chain links TRBV5-1 with TRBJ2-2; weak D call: TRBD2 (6 bases). Germline V lookup: CDR1 SGHRS, CDR2 YFSETQ. The CDR3 is made up of 12 amino acids.

This clonotype was observed at least ten times. The J gene is TRBJ2-1, the V gene TRBV20-1; no clear D. CDR3 length equals 12 residues. V lost 3 bases to trimming and J lost 9 bases, with 12 bases between them. The germline gives CDR1 DFQATT, CDR2 SNEGSKA (reference sequence). CDR3: CSASFRSGEQFF. The CDR3 DNA follows: TGCAGTGCTAGTTTTCGGTCTGGTGAGCAGTTCTTC.

The CDR3 DNA follows: TGTGCCAGCAGCGGCCCCGGGAATACAGATACGCAGTATTTT. The encoded protein is CASSGPGNTDTQYF. The chain recombines TRBV9 with TRBJ2-3; D may be TRBD2 (5 bases). V was cut by 3 bases and J by 3 bases, with 11 bases left in between. CDR1 is SGDLS and CDR2 is YYNGEE in the germline V gene. This CDR3 has 14 residues.

This chain connects TRBV12-3 or TRBV12-4 to TRBJ1-5; D is unresolved. The CDR3 totals 13 residues. The V and J ends lost 4 bases and 5 bases respectively, with 9 bases between them. The CDR3 here is CASSWASDQPQHF. CDR3 in DNA: TGTGCCAGCAGTTGGGCATCGGATCAGCCCCAGCATTTT.

The sample holds a few counts of this clonotype. The V gene is TRBV3-1, the J gene TRBJ2-5; D ambiguous. Germline CDR1 is LGHDT and CDR2 is YNNKEL (reference sequence). CDR3 length equals 14 residues. Trimming took 1 base from V and 5 from J, leaving 11 bases between them. This chain's CDR3 is CASSQVWGTETQYF. CDR3 DNA sequence: TGTGCCAGCAGCCAAGTATGGGGTACGGAGACCCAGTACTTC.

With regard to this clonotype: A read error may account for a junction end that differs from germline. V and J are TRBV12-3 or TRBV12-4 and TRBJ1-5; TRBD1 agrees at 10 bases. CDR3 size: 15 residues. CDR3 DNA sequence: TGCGCCAGCAGGGGGACAGGGGATAGCAATCAGCCCCTGCATTTT. Translating it yields CASRGTGDSNQPLHF.

The chain joins TRBV29-1 to TRBJ2-5; a possible D gene is TRBD1 (6 bases). CDR3 length: 14 amino acids. In germline, CDR1 is SQVTM, CDR2 ANQGSEA. V was clipped by 7 bases and J by 2 bases, with 17 bases between them. DNA for the CDR3: TGCAGCGGCTACAGGGCTCCAGGGCAAGAGACCCAGTACTTC. Its translation: CSGYRAPGQETQYF.

The chain combines TRBV10-3 with TRBJ1-1; no definite D call. The ends were cut back, 7 bases at V and 3 bases at J, with 15 bases in the middle. The CDR3 totals 14 residues. Germline V gives CDR1 ENHRY, CDR2 SYGVKD. The DNA of the CDR3 is TGTGCCATCACCGAGGAAAGTAGGGACACTGAAGCTTTCTTT. Residues: CAITEESRDTEAFF.

This clonotype was counted at least ten times. The genes are TRBV5-1 and TRBJ1-4; D gene ambiguous. The CDR3 is 15 residues long. Germline V gene data show CDR1 as SGHRS and CDR2 as YFSETQ. V lost 1 base and J 0 bases, leaving 7 bases between the germline ends. The CDR3 DNA sequence: TGCGCCAGCAGCTTGAACCCGGCAACTAATGAAAAACTGTTTTTT. This gives the protein CASSLNPATNEKLFF. The full variable domain, with the rest looked up from reference TRBV5-1 and TRBJ1-4, is KAGVTQTPRYLIKTRGQQVTLSCSPISGHRSVSWYQQTPGQGLQFLFEYFSETQRNKGNFPGRFSGRQFSNSRSEMNVSTLELGDSALYLCASSLNPATNEKLFFGSGTQLSVL.

This clonotype was found many times. The chain combines TRBV7-9 with TRBJ2-5; TRBD1 matches 8 bases. Germline V lookup: CDR1 SEHNR, CDR2 FQNEAQ (reference sequence). This CDR3 spans 13 amino acids. With 4 bases clipped from V and 4 bases from J, the junction kept 2 bases outside the gene matches. CDR3 coding DNA: TGTGCCAGCAGCTCGACAGGGGCAGAGACCCAGTACTTC. Translated: CASSSTGAETQYF.

The table lists this clonotype with a few counts. The genes are TRBV27 and TRBJ2-5; D perhaps matches TRBD2 (6 bases). Germline assignment: CDR1 MNHEY and CDR2 SMNVEV (reference sequence). Trimming shortened V by 3 bases and J by 2 bases, and 10 bases separated the two germline ends. CDR3 length equals 14 residues. This chain's CDR3 is CASSFLARQETQYF. Written as DNA, the CDR3 is TGTGCCAGCAGTTTTCTAGCGAGACAAGAGACCCAGTACTTC.

To note about this clonotype: One end of the junction is discordant with germline, which a read error may explain. This chain links TRBV2 with TRBJ1-2; 7 bases are shared with TRBD1. The CDR3 runs to 15 residues. Germline-derived CDR1 and CDR2 are SNHLY and FYNNEI. The CDR3 is CAGRRDSPSVVGYTF. As DNA, the CDR3 is TGTGCCGGCAGGAGGGACAGTCCGTCTGTGGTTGGCTACACCTTC.

J is TRBJ2-2 and V is TRBV5-5; D gene ambiguous. This CDR3 comprises 15 residues. Germline CDR1 SGHKS, CDR2 YYEKEE (reference sequence). Deletions cut 5 bases from V and 1 base from J, with 12 bases between. CDR3 sequence: CASREPTGNTGELFF. The DNA for the CDR3 is TGTGCCAGCAGGGAACCGACGGGGAACACCGGGGAGCTGTTTTTT.

This clonotype was seen ten or more times. J is TRBJ1-2 and V is TRBV9; TRBD1 aligns across 8 bases. The germline CDR1 and CDR2 sequences are SGDLS and YYNGEE. V was pared by 3 bases and J by 4 bases, with 5 bases of the junction left unmatched. The CDR3 sequence is 14 residues long. CDR3: CASSGRTGPYGYTF. Written as DNA, the CDR3 is TGTGCCAGCAGCGGGCGGACAGGGCCCTATGGCTACACCTTC.

The J gene is TRBJ2-3, the V gene TRBV9, with D hard to call. V dropped 0 bases and J dropped 1 base, with 12 bases sitting between them. The CDR3 runs 16 residues. The germline gives CDR1 SGDLS, CDR2 YYNGEE. The CDR3 nucleotides read TGTGCCAGCAGCGTAGTCACGCCAGGAGGCACAGATACGCAGTATTTT. It specifies CASSVVTPGGTDTQYF.

This chain uses TRBV28 with TRBJ1-2; TRBD1 agrees at 10 bases. Trimming at V came to 6 bases and at J to 8 bases, leaving 9 bases not matched to a gene. Germline V gene data show CDR1 as MDHEN and CDR2 as SYDVKM. This CDR3 has 14 residues. In DNA, the CDR3 is TGTGCCAGCAGAACCACGACAGGGGGCCAAGGCTACACCTTC. Its translation is CASRTTTGGQGYTF.

This clonotype was counted at least ten times. The rearrangement uses TRBV10-3 and TRBJ2-7; D not resolved. The V gene's germline CDR1 is ENHRY and CDR2 SYGVKD. Trimming removed 7 bases at V and 3 bases at J, with 19 bases between. The CDR3 totals 15 residues. CDR3 bases: TGTGCCATCACTAAAGACCAAGCTTATGGCTACGAGCAGTACTTC. This sequence encodes CAITKDQAYGYEQYF.

The CDR3: CASSSSGETTYNEQFF. CDR3 in DNA: TGTGCCAGCAGTTCTAGCGGGGAGACCACCTACAATGAGCAGTTCTTC. This chain uses TRBV28 with TRBJ2-1; 9 bases fit TRBD2. Germline V CDR1 and CDR2: MDHEN, SYDVKM. CDR3 length: 16 residues. V shed 4 bases and J 2 bases; nucleotides not matched to a gene: 6.

This clonotype appeared a few times. CDR3 amino acids: CSVDTGQGTGELFF. CDR3 bases: TGCAGCGTTGATACAGGACAGGGGACCGGGGAGCTGTTTTTT. The chain carries TRBV29-1 and TRBJ2-2, with 9 bases lining up with TRBD1. This CDR3 spans 14 amino acids. J lost 5 bases, V lost 3 bases, and 4 bases had no gene match. Germline CDR1 SQVTM, CDR2 ANQGSEA.

This clonotype appeared many times. This rearrangement joins TRBV5-1 to TRBJ2-7; TRBD2 might be the D (5 bases). V lost 0 bases to trimming and J lost 2 bases, with 18 bases between them. CDR1 and CDR2 (germline): SGHRS, YFSETQ. The CDR3 is 17 amino acids. CDR3 region: CASSLELGGLGAYEQYF. The CDR3 DNA reads as TGCGCCAGCAGCTTGGAATTGGGCGGTCTCGGGGCCTACGAGCAGTACTTC.

This clonotype was observed a handful of times. The genes are TRBV12-5 and TRBJ2-4; no clear D. Trimming took off 1 base at V and 4 bases at J, with 5 bases between the two ends. The V gene's germline CDR1 is LGHNT and CDR2 FRNRAP. The CDR3 is made up of 13 amino acids. In DNA, the CDR3 is TGTGCTAGTGGTTTGGGCCGGAAAAACATTCAGTACTTC. It encodes CASGLGRKNIQYF.

This clonotype was recorded at least ten times. The rearrangement links TRBV7-9 to TRBJ2-7; 7 bases line up with TRBD1. The CDR3 totals 17 residues. The V and J ends lost 2 bases and 0 bases, in that order; junction bases with no gene match: 10. Germline lookup yields CDR1 SEHNR and CDR2 FQNEAQ (reference sequence). The CDR3 DNA follows: TGTGCCAGCAGCTTAAGACCGGACAGGATCAGCTCCTACGAGCAGTACTTC. This codes for CASSLRPDRISSYEQYF.

This clonotype appeared a single time. V gene TRBV7-2 combines with J gene TRBJ2-2; D could derive from TRBD1 or TRBD2 (5 bases each). V dropped 1 base and J dropped 3 bases, with 12 bases sitting between them. The CDR3 is made up of 16 amino acids. From germline, CDR1 is SGHTA and CDR2 FQGNSA. The CDR3 bases are TGTGCCAGCAGCTTAGGGGGGATTAGACACACCGGGGAGCTGTTTTTT. It translates to CASSLGGIRHTGELFF.

A word on this clonotype: The junction and the germline gene differ at one end; a read error may be behind it. The chain couples TRBV12-3 or TRBV12-4 to TRBJ2-3; 10 bases are shared with TRBD2. The CDR3 is 16 amino acids. The CDR3 region is CASSLSASGRPDTEYF. The CDR3 DNA follows: TGTGCCAGCAGTTTATCGGCTAGCGGGAGACCGGATACGGAGTATTTT.